This T cell receptor (beta chain) comes out of a study of a mutant IDH1 vaccine in newly diagnosed glioma. Documented time point: week 5, during vaccination. Doses comprised 300 ug of mutant IDH1 20-mer peptide each, plus topical imiquimod. Remarks on this clone: The antigen is unknown.

Generated by immunoSEQ multiplex PCR, the TCRdb table keeps only in-frame clones and is missing some. Counted here are 45,000 to 65,000 clones, 65% to 90% occurring once; the ten biggest clones make up 2.5% to 3.5%. V lost 2 bases and J 8 bases, leaving 12 bases between the germline ends. CDR1 is SGHTA and CDR2 is FQGNSA in the germline V gene. The CDR3 consists of 14 residues. The source of this sequence is a young woman with glioma. Some clones in this sample may be carry-over from other donors' samples. The chain has TRBV7-2 and TRBJ1-4; D gene unclear. This material consisted of PBMCs, taken from a glioma patient whose treatment included an IDH1 peptide vaccine. The CDR3 DNA reads TGTGCCAGCAGCTTAACCGGGGAGGGAGAAAAACTGTTTTTT. This gives the protein CASSLTGEGEKLFF.